The next 20 T cell receptor beta chains were all read from a single sample in a study of cytomegalovirus exposure and HLA in healthy donors. Assay: immunoSEQ multiplex PCR; the TCRdb copy retains only in-frame clones and omits some. The data show 90,000 to 150,000 clones, with more than 70% seen just once and approximately 4.9% held by the top ten. Sequenced: PBMCs. All receptors derive from a man aged 18-30 years in good health and CMV-seronegative.

This clone was seen many times. The gene calls are TRBV5-6 and TRBJ2-1; D gene uncertain. The germline gives CDR1 SGHDT, CDR2 YYEEEE. V was clipped by 2 bases and J by 7 bases, with 13 bases between them. The CDR3 extends over 14 amino acids. CDR3 sequence (DNA): TGTGCCAGCAGCTTTTCCGACATTCTGAATGAGCAGTTCTTC. Translating gives CASSFSDILNEQFF.

The rearrangement links TRBV7-6 to TRBJ1-1; the D is unclear. V was clipped by 5 bases and J by 0 bases, with 16 bases between them. This CDR3 is 16 amino acids long. Germline V CDR1 and CDR2: SGHVS, FNYEAQ. The CDR3 reads CASSPSSRDVNTEAFF. CDR3 DNA sequence: TGTGCCAGCAGCCCTAGCTCTCGGGATGTGAACACTGAAGCTTTCTTT.

The chain links TRBV5-1 to TRBJ1-2; perhaps TRBD1 as D (5 bases). This CDR3 comprises 13 residues. Trimming stripped 4 bases from V and 6 bases from J, with 13 bases between. Germline V gene data show CDR1 as SGHRS and CDR2 as YFSETQ. The CDR3 DNA reads as TGCGCCAGCAGCGCCGGGACTGAGGATGGCTACACCTTC. This sequence encodes CASSAGTEDGYTF.

This clone was observed a single time. The chain links TRBV6-1 to TRBJ1-5; D is ambiguous. This CDR3 comprises 15 residues. Germline loops: CDR1 MNHNS, CDR2 SASEGT. V lost 0 bases, J lost 4 bases, and 10 bases lay in between. CDR3 sequence: CASSEALASNQPQHF. CDR3 coding DNA: TGTGCCAGCAGTGAAGCGCTGGCTTCAAATCAGCCCCAGCATTTT.

The chain carries TRBV30 and TRBJ1-4, with a tentative D call TRBD1 (5 bases). With 2 bases removed from V and 0 bases from J, the gap between germline ends came to 7 bases. The CDR3 contains 14 residues. Germline V CDR1 and CDR2: GTSNPN, SVGIG (reference sequence). Written as DNA, the CDR3 is TGTGCCTGGAGTCGGACACCAACTAATGAAAAACTGTTTTTT. Its protein is CAWSRTPTNEKLFF.

The rearrangement uses TRBV20-1 and TRBJ2-7; D not resolved. The germline CDR1 and CDR2 sequences are DFQATT and SNEGSKA (reference sequence). This CDR3 comprises 11 residues. Trimming pared 6 bases from V and 3 bases from J, leaving 9 bases between. This CDR3 reads CSATQNYEQYF. The CDR3, as DNA: TGCAGTGCCACACAGAACTACGAGCAGTACTTC.

The chain recombines TRBV4-2 with TRBJ2-3; 12 bases line up with TRBD2. V was clipped by 0 bases and J by 6 bases; unmatched bases: 10. Per the germline V gene, CDR1 is LGHNA and CDR2 is YNFKEQ. The CDR3 is 18 amino acids. The CDR3 is CASSQDVGLAGGPDTQYF. In DNA form, the CDR3 reads TGTGCCAGCAGCCAAGATGTTGGGCTAGCGGGAGGGCCGGATACGCAGTATTTT.

This chain connects TRBV7-9 to TRBJ2-7; TRBD2 aligns across 10 bases. This CDR3 contains 16 residues. V shed 4 bases, J shed 2 bases, and the junction held 8 bases outside the gene matches. Germline lookup yields CDR1 SEHNR and CDR2 FQNEAQ (reference sequence). CDR3 nucleotides: TGTGCCAGCAGCTCCCAACTAGCGGGGAATGCCTACGAGCAGTACTTC. This translates into CASSSQLAGNAYEQYF.

This clone occurred once. CDR3 protein: CASSYARTDYYGYTF. CDR3 sequence (DNA): TGTGCCAGCAGCTACGCCAGGACAGACTACTATGGCTACACCTTC. J is TRBJ1-2 and V is TRBV11-2, with a tentative D call TRBD1 (6 bases). Trimming stripped 4 bases from V and 3 bases from J, with 15 bases between. From germline, CDR1 is SGHAT and CDR2 FQNNGV. The CDR3 consists of 15 residues.

This chain uses TRBV18 with TRBJ2-7, with D tentatively TRBD1 (6 bases). CDR1 and CDR2 (germline): KGHSH, LQKENI. This CDR3 spans 13 amino acids. V lost 5 bases to trimming and J lost 5 bases, with 13 bases between them. The CDR3 DNA is TGTGCCAGCTCATCGAACAGGGAAGACGAGCAGTACTTC. Protein: CASSSNREDEQYF.

The chain employs TRBV29-1 and TRBJ1-1; tentative D call: TRBD1 (5 bases). V shed 0 bases and J shed 4 bases, with 15 bases lying between them. The CDR3 extends over 15 amino acids. Germline CDR1 reads SQVTM; CDR2 reads ANQGSEA. The CDR3 sequence: CSVEEGRVGITEAFF. The CDR3 DNA sequence: TGCAGCGTTGAAGAAGGCAGGGTTGGGATCACTGAAGCTTTCTTT.

The rearrangement links TRBV27 to TRBJ1-2; D perhaps matches TRBD1 (6 bases). The CDR3 length is 13 residues. Germline V lookup: CDR1 MNHEY, CDR2 SMNVEV (reference sequence). V shed 4 bases and J shed 5 bases, with 11 bases lying between them. The CDR3, as DNA: TGTGCCAGCAGTTCCGACAGGTTATATGGCTACACCTTC. Its protein product is CASSSDRLYGYTF.

The chain carries TRBV5-4 and TRBJ2-1, with TRBD1 identical over 7 bases. In germline, CDR1 is SGHNT, CDR2 YYREEE (reference sequence). Trimming removed 4 bases from V and 3 bases from J; junction bases left unmatched: 13. The CDR3 length is 17 residues. Here the CDR3 DNA reads TGTGCCAGCAGCAAGGGACAGCACGTAATGGGCTACAATGAGCAGTTCTTC. It encodes CASSKGQHVMGYNEQFF.

The chain combines TRBV27 with TRBJ1-6, with D perhaps matching TRBD1 (6 bases). The CDR3 sequence is 16 residues long. CDR1 is MNHEY and CDR2 is SMNVEV in the germline V gene (reference sequence). Deletions cut 5 bases from V and 4 bases from J, with 15 bases between. This chain's CDR3 is CASSPLQGGYNSPLHF. CDR3 in DNA: TGTGCCAGCAGTCCATTACAGGGAGGGTATAATTCACCCCTCCACTTT.

The chain employs TRBV5-1 and TRBJ1-2; tentatively, D is TRBD1 (6 bases). Germline V gives CDR1 SGHRS, CDR2 YFSETQ. The CDR3 has 15 amino acids. Trimming took 4 bases from V and 6 from J, leaving 19 bases between them. CDR3 sequence (DNA): TGCGCCAGCAGCATCTCAACCGGGACAAACAATGGCTACACCTTC. Amino acid sequence: CASSISTGTNNGYTF.

The chain recombines TRBV9 with TRBJ2-7; no reliable D call. Trimming removed 0 bases at V and 2 bases at J, with 9 bases between. Per the germline V gene, CDR1 is SGDLS and CDR2 is YYNGEE. There are 14 residues in the CDR3. The CDR3 bases are TGTGCCAGCAGCGTAGGTCCGGTGGCCTACGAGCAGTACTTC. Translating it yields CASSVGPVAYEQYF.

The chain is built from TRBV6-1 and TRBJ1-2; maybe TRBD1 (6 bases). Germline V gives CDR1 MNHNS, CDR2 SASEGT. The CDR3 length is 15 residues. The ends were cut back, 6 bases at V and 10 bases at J, with 24 bases in the middle. CDR3 in DNA: TGTGCCAGCAGACTAACCAGGACAGTCGGTTTCTTCTACACCTTC. It encodes CASRLTRTVGFFYTF.

The chain couples TRBV29-1 to TRBJ2-3; 9 positions match TRBD1. This CDR3 region has 17 residues. Germline CDR1 SQVTM, CDR2 ANQGSEA. V was pared by 0 bases and J by 2 bases, with 9 bases of the junction left unmatched. The CDR3 region has the DNA TGCAGCGTTGAAGATCAGGGGACAGGGAGGGTCACAGATACGCAGTATTTT. Its translation is CSVEDQGTGRVTDTQYF.

CDR3 sequence: CASLRDRDTEAFF. The DNA of the CDR3 is TGTGCCAGCCTCCGGGACAGGGACACTGAAGCTTTCTTT. This sequence joins TRBV2 and TRBJ1-1, with TRBD1 matching 9 bases. CDR1 and CDR2 from the germline V gene are SNHLY and FYNNEI. CDR3 length: 13 residues. Trimming cost V 8 bases and J 3 bases; bases outside gene matches: 4.

This clone was recorded a few times. The rearrangement joins TRBV4-2 to TRBJ1-2; 8 nucleotides line up with TRBD1. Germline loops: CDR1 LGHNA, CDR2 YNFKEQ. The CDR3 runs to 14 residues. J lost 3 bases, V lost 4 bases, and 4 bases had no gene match. CDR3 in amino acids: CASSRLDRDYGYTF. For the CDR3, the DNA is TGTGCCAGCAGCCGCCTGGACAGGGACTATGGCTACACCTTC.